These 32 T cell receptor beta chains were all obtained from the same sample, sequenced in a study of technical replicates of blood from several donors. The table came from immunoSEQ multiplex PCR; TCRdb's copy has only in-frame clones and leaves some out. The sample carries about 66,000 clones, roughly 92% recorded once. Sequenced material: T cells isolated from PBMCs. These receptors all come from a human donor in good health.

This chain connects TRBV11-1 to TRBJ2-1, with TRBD2 as a possible D gene (5 bases). Between the trimmed V and J ends, which lost 5 bases and 6 bases, there was a span of 17 bases. CDR1 is SGHAT and CDR2 is FQDESV in the germline V gene (reference sequence). The CDR3 covers 15 residues. The CDR3 nucleotides read TGTGCCAGCAGCCACCTAGCATTGGGGTCCAATGAGCAGTTCTTC. It encodes CASSHLALGSNEQFF.

This rearrangement joins TRBV2 to TRBJ2-7; 8 positions match TRBD1. The junction had 5 bases not matched to a gene; V was cut back by 1 base and J by 3 bases. CDR1 is SNHLY, CDR2 FYNNEI, per germline. The CDR3 is 15 residues long. The CDR3 loop is CASSEVTTGDYEQYF. CDR3 nucleotides: TGTGCCAGCAGTGAAGTTACGACAGGGGACTACGAGCAGTACTTC. Supplemented by reference TRBV2 and TRBJ2-7, the full variable domain reads EPEVTQTPSHQVTQMGQEVILRCVPISNHLYFYWYRQILGQKVEFLVSFYNNEISEKSEIFDDQFSVERPDGSNFTLKIRSTKLEDSAMYFCASSEVTTGDYEQYFGPGTRLTVT.

This clone was recorded only once. CDR3 sequence reads: CSVGGLAGSSTGELFF. Written as DNA, the CDR3 is TGCAGCGTTGGGGGACTAGCGGGTTCTAGCACCGGGGAGCTGTTTTTT. This chain uses TRBV29-1 with TRBJ2-2; the match to TRBD2 covers 12 bases. With 4 bases clipped from V and 4 bases from J, the junction kept 7 bases outside the gene matches. CDR3 length equals 16 residues. Germline V gene lookup returns CDR1 SQVTM and CDR2 ANQGSEA.

The chain is built from TRBV6-1 and TRBJ2-6; D perhaps matches TRBD1 (6 bases). The CDR3 has 15 amino acids. The V end was cut by 6 bases, the J end by 1 base, with 10 bases between. Germline CDR1 is MNHNS and CDR2 is SASEGT. CDR3 DNA sequence: TGTGCCAGCAGACTCACAGGGTCTGGGGCCAACGTCCTGACTTTC. This codes for CASRLTGSGANVLTF.

This clone was seen only once. The CDR3 region has the DNA TGTGCCACGGGACAGAACTATGGCTACACCTTC. It translates to CATGQNYGYTF. The genes are TRBV28 and TRBJ1-2; TRBD1 agrees at 7 bases. The CDR3 totals 11 residues. The trim removed 10 bases at V and 2 bases at J, leaving 1 base unmatched. Germline CDR1 and CDR2: MDHEN and SYDVKM.

V and J are TRBV7-2 and TRBJ1-5; maybe TRBD1 (5 bases). CDR1 is SGHTA and CDR2 is FQGNSA in the germline V gene. The CDR3 runs to 13 residues. Between the trimmed V and J ends, which lost 7 bases and 3 bases, there was a span of 10 bases. CDR3 bases: TGTGCCAGCAACCGGGGGTCCAATCAGCCCCAGCATTTT. This translates into CASNRGSNQPQHF.

The rearrangement links TRBV5-6 to TRBJ2-5; 7 bases are shared with TRBD2. Germline CDR1 SGHDT, CDR2 YYEEEE. The CDR3 is 15 amino acids. With V trimmed by 2 bases and J by 3 bases, 7 bases remained unmatched. CDR3 coding DNA: TGTGCCAGCAGCTTCGTAGTCCGGGAGGAAGAGACCCAGTACTTC. Its protein product is CASSFVVREEETQYF.

This chain uses TRBV15 with TRBJ2-2; D not certain. Germline V gene lookup returns CDR1 LNHNV and CDR2 YYDKDF (reference sequence). Deletions cut 8 bases from V and 4 bases from J, with 14 bases between. The CDR3 contains 14 residues. CDR3 loop: CATGHTVPTGELFF. The CDR3 DNA reads TGTGCCACCGGGCATACAGTGCCCACCGGGGAGCTGTTTTTT.

J is TRBJ1-2 and V is TRBV7-6, with a possible D match to TRBD1 (6 bases). Germline CDR1 SGHVS, CDR2 FNYEAQ. CDR3 length: 16 residues. V lost 7 bases and J 10 bases, leaving 28 bases between the germline ends. CDR3 residues: CASTHQAGADRWAYTF. CDR3 DNA: TGTGCCAGCACTCATCAGGCGGGGGCAGATCGCTGGGCCTACACCTTC.

The chain joins TRBV4-1 to TRBJ2-7, with a weak D call TRBD1 (5 bases). CDR3 length equals 15 residues. V was cut by 1 base and J by 3 bases, with 13 bases left in between. Per the germline V gene, CDR1 is MGHRA and CDR2 is YSYEKL. The CDR3 DNA follows: TGCGCCAGCAGCCAAGTAGGGGAAAGAAACTACGAGCAGTACTTC. Protein product: CASSQVGERNYEQYF.

V and J are TRBV9 and TRBJ2-7, with no clear D. The CDR3 length is 11 residues. Trimming removed 4 bases at V and 2 bases at J, with 4 bases between. In germline, CDR1 is SGDLS, CDR2 YYNGEE. CDR3 protein: CASSRAYEQYF. The CDR3 DNA reads TGTGCCAGCAGCCGAGCCTACGAGCAGTACTTC.

This chain links TRBV28 with TRBJ2-7; possibly TRBD2 for D (5 bases). Germline assignment: CDR1 MDHEN and CDR2 SYDVKM. The CDR3 sequence is 12 residues long. V lost 9 bases, J lost 1 base, and 10 bases lay in between. The CDR3 region is CASTTGSYEQYF. The CDR3 nucleotides read TGTGCCAGTACAACGGGATCCTACGAGCAGTACTTC.

The chain has TRBV10-3 and TRBJ1-2; no firm D call. Trimming cost V 6 bases and J 10 bases, with 15 bases left between them. The CDR3 spans 12 residues. The germline CDR1 and CDR2 sequences are ENHRY and SYGVKD. Written as DNA, the CDR3 is TGTGCCATCAGCCCCGGGGTGCCAGACTACACCTTC. This encodes CAISPGVPDYTF.

V and J are TRBV10-3 and TRBJ2-5, with a possible D match to TRBD2 (7 bases). This CDR3 has 14 residues. Germline values: CDR1 ENHRY, CDR2 SYGVKD. Trimming removed 2 bases from V and 4 bases from J, with 11 bases in between. The CDR3: CAISELGGRETQYF. Written as DNA, the CDR3 is TGTGCCATCAGTGAGCTGGGGGGGCGAGAGACCCAGTACTTC.

V gene TRBV7-9 combines with J gene TRBJ2-7, with a weak D call TRBD2 (5 bases). V was trimmed by 8 bases and J by 7 bases, leaving 18 bases between them. Looked up from germline, CDR1 is SEHNR and CDR2 is FQNEAQ (reference sequence). The CDR3 has 13 amino acids. The CDR3 region has the DNA TGTGCCAGCTTTAATGAAGAGTCGGGGGAGCAGTACTTC. Its translation is CASFNEESGEQYF.

The chain is built from TRBV28 and TRBJ1-5, with D unclear. The V and J ends lost 8 bases and 5 bases respectively, with 13 bases between them. Looked up from germline, CDR1 is MDHEN and CDR2 is SYDVKM. CDR3 size: 13 residues. Here the CDR3 DNA reads TGTGCCAGCTCGACGGCTAGTTATCAGCCCCAGCATTTT. Its translation is CASSTASYQPQHF.

This sequence joins TRBV15 and TRBJ2-1, with D uncertain. V was shortened by 0 bases and J by 8 bases, with 5 bases between the two germline ends. The CDR3 covers 12 residues. The germline CDR1 and CDR2 sequences are LNHNV and YYDKDF (reference sequence). The CDR3, as DNA: TGTGCCACCAGCAGAGACCTTTATGAGCAGTTCTTC. Its protein product is CATSRDLYEQFF.

The rearrangement joins TRBV5-5 to TRBJ2-7; possibly TRBD1 for D (6 bases). This CDR3 region has 15 residues. V was cut by 0 bases and J by 0 bases, with 10 bases left in between. Germline values: CDR1 SGHKS, CDR2 YYEKEE (reference sequence). CDR3 sequence (DNA): TGTGCCAGCAGCTTGGTTTGGGACAACTCCTACGAGCAGTACTTC. It is translated as CASSLVWDNSYEQYF. Complete variable domain (other parts from reference TRBV5-5 and TRBJ2-7): DAGVTQSPTHLIKTRGQQVTLRCSPISGHKSVSWYQQVLGQGPQFIFQYYEKEERGRGNFPDRFSARQFPNYSSELNVNALLLGDSALYLCASSLVWDNSYEQYFGPGTRLTVT.

The genes are TRBV10-3 and TRBJ2-2, with D perhaps matching TRBD2 (6 bases). The germline CDR1 and CDR2 sequences are ENHRY and SYGVKD. The CDR3 length is 14 residues. Trimming took off 8 bases at V and 0 bases at J, with 10 bases between the two ends. As DNA, the CDR3 is TGTGCCATCCCCGGGGGTTCGAACACCGGGGAGCTGTTTTTT. Encoded protein: CAIPGGSNTGELFF.

The chain is built from TRBV28 and TRBJ1-2, with TRBD1 matching 9 bases. The CDR3 contains 17 residues. The V gene end was trimmed by 2 bases and the J gene end by 2 bases; junction bases not matched to a gene: 9. Germline values: CDR1 MDHEN, CDR2 SYDVKM. The CDR3 DNA reads TGTGCCAGCAGTTTAAATCCGGGACAGGGTGGCAACTATGGCTACACCTTC. Encoded protein: CASSLNPGQGGNYGYTF.

The chain joins TRBV11-2 to TRBJ2-1; 12 nucleotides match TRBD2. The CDR3 is made up of 17 amino acids. Germline loops: CDR1 SGHAT, CDR2 FQNNGV. V was clipped by 5 bases and J by 7 bases; unmatched bases: 12. The CDR3 protein is CASSVGLAGRVRNEQFF. The DNA of the CDR3 is TGTGCCAGCAGCGTCGGACTAGCGGGACGTGTAAGGAATGAGCAGTTCTTC.

This clone was recorded once. The chain combines TRBV7-2 with TRBJ2-1; tentative D call: TRBD2 (5 bases). V lost 1 base, J lost 6 bases, and 13 bases lay in between. Germline V gives CDR1 SGHTA, CDR2 FQGNSA. There are 15 residues in the CDR3. The CDR3 region is CASSLEYRGFNEQFF. The CDR3 region has the DNA TGTGCCAGCAGCTTAGAATACCGGGGTTTCAATGAGCAGTTCTTC.

The chain has TRBV5-6 and TRBJ2-3; D ambiguous. Germline CDR1 is SGHDT and CDR2 is YYEEEE. Trimming cost V 0 bases and J 6 bases, with 14 bases left between them. This CDR3 spans 15 amino acids. Here the CDR3 reads CASSLAPGPSDTQYF. CDR3 sequence (DNA): TGTGCCAGCAGCTTGGCACCGGGTCCCTCGGATACGCAGTATTTT.

This sequence joins TRBV19 and TRBJ2-5; 14 bases align to TRBD2. The CDR3 extends over 17 amino acids. Germline lookup yields CDR1 LNHDA and CDR2 SQIVND (reference sequence). The trim removed 5 bases at V and 4 bases at J, leaving 9 bases unmatched. The CDR3 region is CASSSGLAGVRGETQYF. The CDR3 DNA reads TGTGCCAGTAGTTCGGGACTAGCGGGAGTCAGGGGAGAGACCCAGTACTTC.

This chain connects TRBV5-1 to TRBJ2-1; no reliable D call. The V gene's germline CDR1 is SGHRS and CDR2 YFSETQ. V shed 2 bases and J shed 8 bases, with 5 bases lying between them. The CDR3 has 11 amino acids. The CDR3 DNA reads TGCGCCAGCAGCTTCCAGTATGAGCAGTTCTTC. It codes for CASSFQYEQFF. Full variable domain (remainder filled in from reference TRBV5-1 and TRBJ2-1): KAGVTQTPRYLIKTRGQQVTLSCSPISGHRSVSWYQQTPGQGLQFLFEYFSETQRNKGNFPGRFSGRQFSNSRSEMNVSTLELGDSALYLCASSFQYEQFFGPGTRLTVL.

This chain uses TRBV27 with TRBJ2-1, with 10 bases fitting TRBD2. Germline V gene lookup returns CDR1 MNHEY and CDR2 SMNVEV (reference sequence). Trimming cost V 6 bases and J 5 bases; bases outside gene matches: 10. The CDR3 spans 16 residues. The CDR3 nucleotides are TGTGCCAGCAGACTATCCCCACTAGCGGGGCACAATGAGCAGTTCTTC. This sequence encodes CASRLSPLAGHNEQFF.

In nucleotides, the CDR3 is TGTGCCAGCAGTGACAATAACAGGGGCACTGAAGCTTTCTTT. It yields the protein CASSDNNRGTEAFF. The chain uses TRBV25-1 and TRBJ1-1; TRBD1 agrees at 7 bases. In germline, CDR1 is MGHDK, CDR2 SYGVNS. The CDR3 contains 14 residues. The V and J ends lost 3 bases and 4 bases, in that order; junction bases with no gene match: 5. The variable domain in full, completed from reference TRBV25-1 and TRBJ1-1, reads EADIYQTPRYLVIGTGKKITLECSQTMGHDKMYWYQQDPGMELHLIHYSYGVNSTEKGDLSSESTVSRIRTEHFPLTLESARPSHTSQYLCASSDNNRGTEAFFGQGTRLTVV.

V is TRBV28 and J is TRBJ1-1; D perhaps matches TRBD1 (5 bases). The germline CDR1 and CDR2 sequences are MDHEN and SYDVKM. This CDR3 spans 14 amino acids. Deletions cut 4 bases from V and 1 base from J, with 10 bases between. CDR3 sequence (DNA): TGTGCCAGCAGTTGGGGCTCAGCGAACACTGAAGCTTTCTTT. It codes for CASSWGSANTEAFF.

The rearrangement uses TRBV28 and TRBJ1-3; D is unresolved. The CDR3 spans 14 residues. The germline CDR1 and CDR2 sequences are MDHEN and SYDVKM. V shed 6 bases and J shed 0 bases, with 9 bases lying between them. CDR3 coding DNA: TGTGCCAGCAGGTTCCAATCCTCTGGAAACACCATATATTTT. This sequence encodes CASRFQSSGNTIYF.

This chain uses TRBV28 with TRBJ1-4; D may be TRBD1 (5 bases). Germline CDR1 and CDR2: MDHEN and SYDVKM. This CDR3 has 13 residues. V lost 5 bases and J lost 8, with 12 bases in between. The CDR3 nucleotides are TGTGCCAGCAGTCAGGGACTCGGCGAAAAACTGTTTTTT. It translates to CASSQGLGEKLFF.

This clone was picked up a small number of times. CDR3 loop: CASSQGASEQYF. CDR3 DNA: TGTGCCAGCAGTCAAGGTGCTAGCGAGCAGTACTTC. This rearrangement joins TRBV27 to TRBJ2-7; no definite D call. V lost 5 bases, J lost 6 bases, and 11 bases lay in between. This CDR3 is built from 12 residues. Germline CDR1 reads MNHEY; CDR2 reads SMNVEV (reference sequence).

DNA of the CDR3: TGTGCCAGCAGTGAAATAGACAGGGACGAGCAGTACTTC. The encoded protein is CASSEIDRDEQYF. V usage is TRBV6-1 and J usage is TRBJ2-7, with TRBD1 identical over 7 bases. The CDR3 is made up of 13 amino acids. After removal of 2 bases from V and 5 bases from J, the junction contained 3 bases not matched to a gene. Per germline, CDR1 MNHNS and CDR2 SASEGT.